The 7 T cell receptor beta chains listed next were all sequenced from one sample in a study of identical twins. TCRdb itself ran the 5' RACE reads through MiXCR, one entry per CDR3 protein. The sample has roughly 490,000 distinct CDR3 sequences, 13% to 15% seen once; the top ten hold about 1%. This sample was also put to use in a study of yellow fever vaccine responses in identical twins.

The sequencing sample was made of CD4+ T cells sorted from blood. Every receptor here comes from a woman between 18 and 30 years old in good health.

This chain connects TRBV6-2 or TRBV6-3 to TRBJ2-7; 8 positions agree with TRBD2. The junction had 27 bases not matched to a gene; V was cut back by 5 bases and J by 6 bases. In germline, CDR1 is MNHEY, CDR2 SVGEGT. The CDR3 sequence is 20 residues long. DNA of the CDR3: TGTGCCAGCAGTCCCCTCCGGACGGGGAGTTCTAGCGGGCCGAGGGGCGAGCAGTACTTC. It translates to CASSPLRTGSSSGPRGEQYF.

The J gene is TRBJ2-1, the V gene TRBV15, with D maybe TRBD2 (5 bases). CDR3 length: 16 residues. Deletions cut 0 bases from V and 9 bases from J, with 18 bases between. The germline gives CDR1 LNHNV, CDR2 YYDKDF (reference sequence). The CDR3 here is CATSRDGSKGEGEQFF. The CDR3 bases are TGTGCCACCAGCAGAGATGGCAGTAAGGGAGAAGGTGAGCAGTTCTTC.

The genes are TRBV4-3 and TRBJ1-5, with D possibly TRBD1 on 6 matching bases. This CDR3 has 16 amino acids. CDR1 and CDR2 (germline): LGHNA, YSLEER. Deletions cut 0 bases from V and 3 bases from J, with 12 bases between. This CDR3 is CASSQDGTGNNQPQHF. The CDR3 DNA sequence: TGCGCCAGCAGCCAAGATGGAACAGGGAACAATCAGCCCCAGCATTTT.

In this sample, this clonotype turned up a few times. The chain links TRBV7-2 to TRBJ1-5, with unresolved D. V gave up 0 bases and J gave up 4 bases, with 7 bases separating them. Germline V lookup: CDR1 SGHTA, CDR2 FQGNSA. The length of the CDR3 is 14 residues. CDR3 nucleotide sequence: TGTGCCAGCAGCTTAGCCGGACTTAATCAGCCCCAGCATTTT. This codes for CASSLAGLNQPQHF.

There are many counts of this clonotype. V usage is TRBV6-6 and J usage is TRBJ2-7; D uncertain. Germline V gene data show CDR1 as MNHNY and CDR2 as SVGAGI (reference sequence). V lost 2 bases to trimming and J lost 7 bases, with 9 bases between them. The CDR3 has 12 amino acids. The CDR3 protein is CASSYGSSEQYF. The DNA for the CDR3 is TGTGCCAGCAGTTACGGCAGTTCGGAGCAGTACTTC.

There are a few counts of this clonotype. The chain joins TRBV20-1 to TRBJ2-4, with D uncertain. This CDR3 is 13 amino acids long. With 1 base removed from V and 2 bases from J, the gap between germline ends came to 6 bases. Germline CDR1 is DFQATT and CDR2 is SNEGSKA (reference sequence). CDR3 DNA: TGCAGTGCTAGAGCCAGGACCAAAAACATTCAGTACTTC. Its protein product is CSARARTKNIQYF.

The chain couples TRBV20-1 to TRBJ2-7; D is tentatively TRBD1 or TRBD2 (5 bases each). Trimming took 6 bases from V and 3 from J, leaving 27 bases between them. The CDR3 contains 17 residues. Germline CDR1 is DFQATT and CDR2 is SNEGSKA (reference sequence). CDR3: CSARDLLDSRYDYEQYF. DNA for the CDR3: TGCAGTGCCAGGGACCTACTAGATAGCCGTTATGACTACGAGCAGTACTTC.